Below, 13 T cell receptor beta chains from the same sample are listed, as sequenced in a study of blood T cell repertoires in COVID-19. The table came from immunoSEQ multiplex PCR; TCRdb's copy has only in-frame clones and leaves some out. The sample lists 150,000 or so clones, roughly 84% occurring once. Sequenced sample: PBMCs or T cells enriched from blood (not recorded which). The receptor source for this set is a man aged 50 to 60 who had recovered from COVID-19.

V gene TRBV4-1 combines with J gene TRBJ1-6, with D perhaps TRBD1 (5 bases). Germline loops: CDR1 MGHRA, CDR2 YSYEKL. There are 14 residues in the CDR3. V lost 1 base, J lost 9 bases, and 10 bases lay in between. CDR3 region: CASSQGTLASPLHF. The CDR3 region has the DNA TGCGCCAGCAGCCAAGGGACATTGGCTTCACCCCTCCACTTT.

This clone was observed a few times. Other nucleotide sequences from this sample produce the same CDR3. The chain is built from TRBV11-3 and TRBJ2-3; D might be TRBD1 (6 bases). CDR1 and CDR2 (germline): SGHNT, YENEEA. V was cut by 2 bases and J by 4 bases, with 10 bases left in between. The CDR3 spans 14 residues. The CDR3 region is CASSLSSGADTQYF. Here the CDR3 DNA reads TGTGCCAGCAGCTTAAGCTCAGGGGCAGATACGCAGTATTTT.

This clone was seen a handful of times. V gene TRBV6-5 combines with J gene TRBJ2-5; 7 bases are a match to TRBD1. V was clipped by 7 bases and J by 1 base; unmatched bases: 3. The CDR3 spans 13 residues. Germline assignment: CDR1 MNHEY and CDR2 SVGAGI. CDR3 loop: CASTAGGQETQYF. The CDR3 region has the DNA TGTGCCAGCACGGCAGGGGGCCAAGAGACCCAGTACTTC.

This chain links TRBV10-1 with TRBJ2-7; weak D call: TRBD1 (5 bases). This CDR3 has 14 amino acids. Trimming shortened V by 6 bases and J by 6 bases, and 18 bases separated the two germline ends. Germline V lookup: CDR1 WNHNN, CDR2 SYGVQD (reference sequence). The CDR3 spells CASSPRVGSSEQYF. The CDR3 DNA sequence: TGCGCCAGCAGCCCCAGGGTGGGGTCGTCCGAGCAGTACTTC.

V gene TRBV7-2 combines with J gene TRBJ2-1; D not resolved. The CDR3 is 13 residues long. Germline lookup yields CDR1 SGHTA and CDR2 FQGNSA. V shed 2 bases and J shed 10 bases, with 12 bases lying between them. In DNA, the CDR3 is TGTGCCAGCAGCTTACCCCGTACCACAGAGCAGTTCTTC. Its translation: CASSLPRTTEQFF.

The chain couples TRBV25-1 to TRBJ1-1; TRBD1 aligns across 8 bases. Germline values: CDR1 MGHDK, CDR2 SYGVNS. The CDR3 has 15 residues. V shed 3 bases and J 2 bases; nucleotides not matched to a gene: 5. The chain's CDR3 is CASSETGVGNTEAFF. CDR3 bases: TGTGCCAGCAGTGAGACAGGGGTGGGTAACACTGAAGCTTTCTTT.

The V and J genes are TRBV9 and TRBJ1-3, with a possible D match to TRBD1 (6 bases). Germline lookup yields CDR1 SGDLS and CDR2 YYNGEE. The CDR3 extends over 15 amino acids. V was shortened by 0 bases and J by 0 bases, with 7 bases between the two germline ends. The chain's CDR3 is CASSVGDTSGNTIYF. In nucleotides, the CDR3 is TGTGCCAGCAGCGTAGGGGACACCTCTGGAAACACCATATATTTT.

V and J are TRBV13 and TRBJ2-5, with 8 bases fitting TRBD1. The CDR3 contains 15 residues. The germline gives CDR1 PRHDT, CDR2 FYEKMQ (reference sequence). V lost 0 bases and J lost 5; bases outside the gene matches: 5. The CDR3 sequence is CASSLGRTGRETQYF. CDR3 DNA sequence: TGTGCCAGCAGCTTAGGGCGGACAGGGCGTGAGACCCAGTACTTC.

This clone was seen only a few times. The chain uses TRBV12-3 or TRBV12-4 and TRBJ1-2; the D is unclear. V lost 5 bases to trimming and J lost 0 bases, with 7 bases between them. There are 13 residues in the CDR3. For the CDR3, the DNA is TGTGCCAGCAGTCAAACACCTAACTATGGCTACACCTTC. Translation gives CASSQTPNYGYTF.

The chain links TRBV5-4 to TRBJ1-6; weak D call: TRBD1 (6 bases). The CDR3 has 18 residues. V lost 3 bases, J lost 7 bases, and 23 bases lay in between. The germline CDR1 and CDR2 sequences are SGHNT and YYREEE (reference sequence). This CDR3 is CASSSDRNRVLLNSPLHF. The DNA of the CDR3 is TGTGCCAGCAGCTCGGACAGAAACAGGGTCCTCCTGAATTCACCCCTCCACTTT.

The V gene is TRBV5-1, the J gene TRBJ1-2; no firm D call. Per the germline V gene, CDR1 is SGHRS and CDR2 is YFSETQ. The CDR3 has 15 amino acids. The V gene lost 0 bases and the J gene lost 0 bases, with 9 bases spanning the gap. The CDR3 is CASSLGAVANYGYTF. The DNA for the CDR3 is TGCGCCAGCAGCTTGGGGGCCGTAGCTAACTATGGCTACACCTTC.

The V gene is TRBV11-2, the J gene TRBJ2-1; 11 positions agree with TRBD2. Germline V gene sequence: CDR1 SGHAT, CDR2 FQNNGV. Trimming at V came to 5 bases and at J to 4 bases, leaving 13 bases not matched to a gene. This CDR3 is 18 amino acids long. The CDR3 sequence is CASSLTRLLAGGYNEQFF. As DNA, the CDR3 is TGTGCCAGCAGCCTGACCAGACTCCTAGCGGGGGGTTACAATGAGCAGTTCTTC.

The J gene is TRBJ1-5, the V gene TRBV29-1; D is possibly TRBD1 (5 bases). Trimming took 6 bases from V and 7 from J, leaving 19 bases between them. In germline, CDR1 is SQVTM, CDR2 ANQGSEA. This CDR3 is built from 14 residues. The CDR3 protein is CSVGSGTSRQPQHF. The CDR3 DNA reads TGCAGCGTCGGATCCGGGACTTCCAGGCAGCCCCAGCATTTT.